These 27 T cell receptor beta chains were sequenced from one sample in a study of T cell changes during pregnancy in multiple sclerosis. Assay: immunoSEQ multiplex PCR; the TCRdb copy retains only in-frame clones and omits some. The table records some 63,000 clones, 90% to 95% of them present only once. The sequencing here drew on peripheral blood, taken before pregnancy. The receptors shown here come from a female donor with multiple sclerosis, enrolled in a pregnancy study.

The chain is built from TRBV4-3 and TRBJ2-7; D may be TRBD1 (5 bases). Trimming shortened V by 0 bases and J by 4 bases, and 13 bases separated the two germline ends. This CDR3 region has 15 residues. Germline V lookup: CDR1 LGHNA, CDR2 YSLEER. This CDR3 reads CASSQEQTAIYEQYF. In nucleotides, the CDR3 is TGCGCCAGCAGCCAAGAACAGACAGCCATATACGAGCAGTACTTC.

This chain links TRBV18 with TRBJ1-1; D is undetermined. Germline values: CDR1 KGHSH, CDR2 LQKENI. The CDR3 sequence is 13 residues long. V lost 6 bases to trimming and J lost 1 base, with 9 bases between them. The CDR3 region has the DNA TGTGCCAGCTCCCCCCAGAAGAACACTGAAGCTTTCTTT. Encoded protein: CASSPQKNTEAFF.

This chain uses TRBV6-6 with TRBJ1-4, with 8 bases matching TRBD1. The CDR3 runs to 15 residues. Looked up from germline, CDR1 is MNHNY and CDR2 is SVGAGI (reference sequence). The trim removed 6 bases at V and 7 bases at J, leaving 10 bases unmatched. Here the CDR3 reads CASSPSGGLGEKLFF. DNA for the CDR3: TGTGCCAGCAGCCCCTCAGGGGGCCTCGGTGAAAAACTGTTTTTT.

The V gene is TRBV20-1, the J gene TRBJ2-1; maybe TRBD1 (6 bases). The length of the CDR3 is 11 residues. V lost 1 base, J lost 13 bases, and 11 bases lay in between. The germline CDR1 and CDR2 sequences are DFQATT and SNEGSKA (reference sequence). The CDR3 bases are TGCAGTGCTAGAGGAAACAGGGAACAGTTCTTC. Translated: CSARGNREQFF.

This clone has a single count. The CDR3, as DNA: TGCGCCAGCAACCCGCAGCGACAGATACCCTATGGCTACACCTTC. This translates into CASNPQRQIPYGYTF. This chain joins TRBV4-3 and TRBJ1-2, with D perhaps matching TRBD1 (5 bases). This CDR3 contains 15 residues. Germline values: CDR1 LGHNA, CDR2 YSLEER. V lost 7 bases, J lost 4 bases, and 19 bases lay in between.

In this sample, this clone turned up once. The chain joins TRBV7-9 to TRBJ1-5; D may be TRBD1 (5 bases). The germline CDR1 and CDR2 sequences are SEHNR and FQNEAQ (reference sequence). This CDR3 has 16 amino acids. The V gene lost 4 bases and the J gene lost 2 bases, with 15 bases spanning the gap. Here the CDR3 reads CASSSAGGRGNQPQHF. In nucleotides, the CDR3 is TGTGCCAGCAGCTCGGCGGGGGGTAGGGGCAATCAGCCCCAGCATTTT.

The chain has TRBV6-5 and TRBJ1-1, with D unresolved. CDR3 length: 13 amino acids. V lost 4 bases and J lost 0, with 6 bases in between. CDR1 MNHEY and CDR2 SVGAGI come from the germline V gene. DNA for the CDR3: TGTGCCAGCAGTTCCCTCCTGAACACTGAAGCTTTCTTT. Residues: CASSSLLNTEAFF.

The rearrangement links TRBV2 to TRBJ2-7, with D tentatively TRBD1 (5 bases). This CDR3 spans 14 amino acids. CDR1 and CDR2 from the germline V gene are SNHLY and FYNNEI. With 5 bases removed from V and 2 bases from J, the gap between germline ends came to 13 bases. The CDR3 bases are TGTGCCAGCAGTCAAAGACAGTCAACCTACGAGCAGTACTTC. Amino acid sequence: CASSQRQSTYEQYF.

The rearrangement links TRBV5-4 to TRBJ2-2; no reliable D call. V gave up 1 base and J gave up 1 base, with 8 bases separating them. Per germline, CDR1 SGHNT and CDR2 YYREEE (reference sequence). This CDR3 contains 15 residues. DNA of the CDR3: TGTGCCAGCAGCTTGAAACAGCAGAACACCGGGGAGCTGTTTTTT. Translated, it gives CASSLKQQNTGELFF.

In this sample, this clone turned up a few times. The V gene is TRBV5-6, the J gene TRBJ1-6; D possibly corresponds to TRBD1 (6 bases). CDR3 length: 16 amino acids. Trimming shortened V by 5 bases and J by 1 base, and 13 bases separated the two germline ends. Looked up from germline, CDR1 is SGHDT and CDR2 is YYEEEE. CDR3 in amino acids: CASRRGRGSYNSPLHF. The DNA for the CDR3 is TGTGCCAGCAGGCGGGGGCGCGGGTCCTATAATTCACCCCTCCACTTT.

The gene calls are TRBV19 and TRBJ2-3; TRBD2 matches at 7 bases. CDR1 and CDR2 from the germline V gene are LNHDA and SQIVND (reference sequence). V lost 3 bases to trimming and J lost 2 bases; unmatched junction nucleotides: 11. CDR3 size: 17 residues. Here the CDR3 reads CASSILPGLAVTDTQYF. In DNA, the CDR3 is TGTGCCAGTAGTATTCTTCCGGGGCTAGCGGTCACAGATACGCAGTATTTT.

The chain links TRBV5-6 to TRBJ1-3; D gene unclear. The CDR3 extends over 17 amino acids. The ends were cut back, 0 bases at V and 3 bases at J, with 16 bases in the middle. Germline assignment: CDR1 SGHDT and CDR2 YYEEEE. In DNA form, the CDR3 reads TGTGCCAGCAGCTTGGCCAAGGTACTAGGCAATGGAAACACCATATATTTT. Translated: CASSLAKVLGNGNTIYF.

The chain has TRBV7-3 and TRBJ2-3; the D gene is possibly TRBD2 (6 bases). Germline CDR1 and CDR2: SGHTA and FQGTGA. Between the trimmed V and J ends, which lost 8 bases and 4 bases, there was a span of 16 bases. There are 14 residues in the CDR3. This CDR3 is CASASVVGADTQYF. CDR3 nucleotide sequence: TGTGCCAGCGCTAGCGTGGTCGGCGCAGATACGCAGTATTTT.

The CDR3 region has the DNA TGTGCCAGCAGCCCCTGGACTAGCGGGGGGGCGGGTGAGCAGTTCTTC. It yields the protein CASSPWTSGGAGEQFF. The chain recombines TRBV7-2 with TRBJ2-1; 15 nucleotides align to TRBD2. Germline lookup yields CDR1 SGHTA and CDR2 FQGNSA. This CDR3 has 16 amino acids. V was clipped by 5 bases and J by 9 bases; unmatched bases: 8. Filled out from reference TRBV7-2 and TRBJ2-1, the complete variable domain reads GAGVSQSPSNKVTEKGKDVELRCDPISGHTALYWYRQSLGQGLEFLIYFQGNSAPDKSGLPSDRFSAERTGGSVSTLTIQRTQQEDSAVYLCASSPWTSGGAGEQFFGPGTRLTVL.

The chain links TRBV27 to TRBJ1-1, with 10 bases aligning to TRBD1. V shed 6 bases, J shed 7 bases, and the junction held 2 bases outside the gene matches. CDR3 length: 12 amino acids. Germline-derived CDR1 and CDR2 are MNHEY and SMNVEV (reference sequence). CDR3 DNA sequence: TGTGCCAGCAGGACAGGGGGCGTTGAAGCTTTCTTT. This translates into CASRTGGVEAFF.

V gene TRBV10-1 combines with J gene TRBJ2-7; TRBD1 matches at 9 bases. The ends lost 2 bases at V and 4 bases at J; junction bases unmatched: 15. Looked up from germline, CDR1 is WNHNN and CDR2 is SYGVQD (reference sequence). The CDR3 runs to 18 residues. The CDR3 DNA reads TGCGCCAGCAGTGAGGGACAGGGGAGACTTTATTGTGGATACGAGCAGTACTTC. Translated, it gives CASSEGQGRLYCGYEQYF.

The V gene is TRBV7-9, the J gene TRBJ1-3; no definite D call. This CDR3 region has 13 residues. Germline loops: CDR1 SEHNR, CDR2 FQNEAQ (reference sequence). Trimming pared 3 bases from V and 4 bases from J, leaving 7 bases between. Here the CDR3 DNA reads TGTGCCAGCAGCTTGGCTAGCGGAAACACCATATATTTT. Translation gives CASSLASGNTIYF.

CDR3 region: CASSPLQGENSPLHF. In DNA, the CDR3 is TGTGCCAGCTCACCACTACAGGGGGAAAATTCACCCCTCCACTTT. The chain has TRBV18 and TRBJ1-6; TRBD1 matches at 8 bases. There are 15 residues in the CDR3. With V trimmed by 1 base and J by 7 bases, 3 bases remained unmatched. Germline values: CDR1 KGHSH, CDR2 LQKENI.

The chain carries TRBV2 and TRBJ2-7, with 7 bases aligning to TRBD2. Trimming removed 5 bases from V and 4 bases from J; junction bases left unmatched: 5. The germline V gene has CDR1 SNHLY and CDR2 FYNNEI. This CDR3 spans 13 amino acids. CDR3 bases: TGTGCCAGCAGTTACGGGGGGATTTACGAGCAGTACTTC. Protein product: CASSYGGIYEQYF. Variable domain in full (rest from reference TRBV2 and TRBJ2-7): EPEVTQTPSHQVTQMGQEVILRCVPISNHLYFYWYRQILGQKVEFLVSFYNNEISEKSEIFDDQFSVERPDGSNFTLKIRSTKLEDSAMYFCASSYGGIYEQYFGPGTRLTVT.

The J gene is TRBJ2-1, the V gene TRBV7-2; TRBD2 matches at 9 bases. The CDR3 extends over 16 amino acids. Germline V gene lookup returns CDR1 SGHTA and CDR2 FQGNSA. The junction had 13 bases not matched to a gene; V was cut back by 6 bases and J by 7 bases. CDR3 DNA sequence: TGTGCCAGCAGTCATTCGACGGCGGGGGGGCAAAATGAGCAGTTCTTC. Its translation is CASSHSTAGGQNEQFF.

J is TRBJ2-5 and V is TRBV18; 10 bases fit TRBD1. Trimming took 4 bases from V and 4 from J; bases not matched to a gene: 6. The germline CDR1 and CDR2 sequences are KGHSH and LQKENI. CDR3 size: 15 residues. The CDR3 is CASSRGQGVGETQYF. CDR3 coding DNA: TGTGCCAGCTCACGCGGACAGGGGGTAGGAGAGACCCAGTACTTC.

The chain recombines TRBV7-6 with TRBJ1-5; D not resolved. Germline V gene data show CDR1 as SGHVS and CDR2 as FNYEAQ. CDR3 length: 15 residues. Trimming cost V 5 bases and J 2 bases, with 13 bases left between them. CDR3 region: CASSPQGEGNQPQHF. In DNA form, the CDR3 reads TGTGCCAGCAGCCCCCAAGGAGAGGGCAATCAGCCCCAGCATTTT. The entire variable domain, with the rest obtained from reference TRBV7-6 and TRBJ1-5, is as follows: GAGVSQSPRYKVTKRGQDVALRCDPISGHVSLYWYRQALGQGPEFLTYFNYEAQQDKSGLPNDRFSAERPEGSISTLTIQRTEQRDSAMYRCASSPQGEGNQPQHFGDGTRLSIL.

This sequence joins TRBV4-3 and TRBJ1-3; 9 bases match TRBD1. CDR3 size: 15 residues. Germline CDR1 and CDR2: LGHNA and YSLEER. The junction had 1 base not matched to a gene; V was cut back by 1 base and J by 3 bases. The CDR3 sequence is CASSQGQGDGNTIYF. CDR3 bases: TGCGCCAGCAGCCAAGGACAGGGGGATGGAAACACCATATATTTT.

The rearrangement links TRBV2 to TRBJ1-2; 7 bases line up with TRBD1. CDR1 and CDR2 from the germline V gene are SNHLY and FYNNEI. This CDR3 region has 13 residues. V lost 4 bases, J lost 4 bases, and 3 bases stayed unmatched. This CDR3 is CASSGDSGYGYTF. The CDR3 DNA reads as TGTGCCAGCAGTGGGGACAGCGGCTATGGCTACACCTTC.

This chain joins TRBV7-3 and TRBJ1-1, with 7 bases that match TRBD1. The CDR3 sequence is 15 residues long. V dropped 5 bases and J dropped 3; count of bases not matched to a gene: 9. Germline V gives CDR1 SGHTA, CDR2 FQGTGA. The CDR3: CASSTQGRQDTEAFF. CDR3 sequence (DNA): TGTGCCAGCAGCACACAGGGGAGACAGGACACTGAAGCTTTCTTT.

The CDR3 protein is CATSSAGVSGNTIYF. As DNA, the CDR3 is TGTGCCACCAGCAGCGCCGGGGTCTCTGGAAACACCATATATTTT. The chain uses TRBV15 and TRBJ1-3; D ambiguous. The CDR3 loop spans 15 amino acids. Germline V CDR1 and CDR2: LNHNV, YYDKDF (reference sequence). V was trimmed by 3 bases and J by 0 bases, leaving 9 bases between them.

The V gene is TRBV27, the J gene TRBJ1-5; maybe TRBD1 (6 bases). V gave up 3 bases and J gave up 0 bases, with 9 bases separating them. The CDR3 sequence is 15 residues long. Looked up from germline, CDR1 is MNHEY and CDR2 is SMNVEV (reference sequence). The CDR3 here is CASSFGTNSNQPQHF. The CDR3 DNA reads TGTGCCAGCAGTTTCGGGACAAATAGCAATCAGCCCCAGCATTTT.